This T cell receptor (beta chain) was obtained from a study of shared clonotypes between healthy human individuals. The CDR3 consists of 13 residues. Trimming removed 8 bases at V and 1 base at J, with 11 bases between. Per germline, CDR1 SEHNR and CDR2 FQNEAQ (reference sequence). The study, taken as a whole, reports: Sorted-subset sequencing was shown by rarefaction to be incomplete despite large depth. Among donors, the sharing of clonotypes was expected to be influenced by sequencing depth.

Selected positively for CCR7 and CD45RO-negative, naive CD8 cells excluded terminally differentiated effector memory CD45RA+ cells. This clone has a single count. Its antigen is not known. The test was conducted at deep level. The data were produced by immunoSEQ multiplex PCR, yet TCRdb's version contains in-frame clones alone and is incomplete. Of under 600,000 clones in the sample, roughly 98% were seen once. The V and J genes are TRBV7-9 and TRBJ1-1; no clear D. Material for sequencing was naive CD8+ T cells sorted from blood. This clonotype was sampled from a man between 25 and 39 years old in good health. DNA of the CDR3: TGTGCCAGCCAATTAGGAGCGAACACTGAAGCTTTCTTT. It yields the protein CASQLGANTEAFF. The complete variable domain, with remaining parts taken from reference TRBV7-9 and TRBJ1-1, reads DTGVSQNPRHKITKRGQNVTFRCDPISEHNRLYWYRQTLGQGPEFLTYFQNEAQLEKSRLLSDRFSAERPKGSFSTLEIQRTEQGDSAMYLCASQLGANTEAFFGQGTRLTVV.